This T cell receptor beta chain was found in a study of blood T cells in healthy people across ages. For the second PCR, which ran for roughly 7 to 11 cycles, a sample-barcoded 5' primer and a J-beta primer mix were used. Each cDNA molecule was tagged by a template-switch adaptor with 12 random nucleotides. MiXCR, run by TCRdb on the 5' RACE reads, gives a single entry per CDR3 protein. The profile shows fewer than 600,000 distinct CDR3 sequences, roughly a quarter of them singletons. Study-wide findings and caveats: Expanded clonotype changes were possibly confounded by unknown donor CMV status.

For this clonotype: Its antigen remains unknown.

CDR3 length: 15 amino acids. Looked up from germline, CDR1 is ENHRY and CDR2 is SYGVKD. The J segment lost 5 bases and the V segment lost 0 bases, leaving 6 bases of the junction unmatched. The same specimen was also included in a second study, on T cells of mothers and their children. That paper adds: For each mother, over 8 million TCR beta CDR3 reads were obtained, and for each child, some 3 million.

The clonotype comes from a boy between 2 and 10 years old in good health. The sample taken for sequencing was blood. V and J are TRBV10-3 and TRBJ2-7; 8 bases are shared with TRBD1. This CDR3 is CAISESKDRGNEQYF. CDR3 coding DNA: TGTGCCATCAGTGAGTCGAAAGACAGGGGAAACGAGCAGTACTTC.